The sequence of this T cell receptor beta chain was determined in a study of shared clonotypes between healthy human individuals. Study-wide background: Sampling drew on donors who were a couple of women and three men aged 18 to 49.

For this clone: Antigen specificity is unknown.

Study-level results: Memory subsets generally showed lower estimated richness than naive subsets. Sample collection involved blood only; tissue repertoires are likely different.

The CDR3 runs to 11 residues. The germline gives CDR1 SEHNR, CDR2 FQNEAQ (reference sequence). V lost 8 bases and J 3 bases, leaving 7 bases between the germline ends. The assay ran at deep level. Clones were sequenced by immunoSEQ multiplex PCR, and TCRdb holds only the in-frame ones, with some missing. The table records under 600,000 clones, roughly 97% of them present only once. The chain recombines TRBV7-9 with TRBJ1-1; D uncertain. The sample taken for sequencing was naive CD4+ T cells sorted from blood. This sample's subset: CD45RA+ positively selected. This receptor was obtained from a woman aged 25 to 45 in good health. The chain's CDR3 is CASGGDTEAFF. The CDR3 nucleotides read TGTGCCAGCGGAGGTGACACTGAAGCTTTCTTT.